Presented here are 25 T cell receptor beta chains from one specimen sequenced in a study of blood T cell repertoires in COVID-19. Some clones are missing from TCRdb's copy, which holds only in-frame ones; the method was immunoSEQ multiplex PCR. The sample lists around 330,000 clones, about nine tenths occurring once. Sequenced input: PBMCs or T cells enriched from blood (not recorded which). The receptors here all came from a man in his sixties who had recovered from COVID-19.

This clone was counted a single time. This chain links TRBV2 with TRBJ1-6; D remains ambiguous. Trimming removed 0 bases from V and 18 bases from J, with 12 bases in between. This CDR3 comprises 12 residues. The germline CDR1 and CDR2 sequences are SNHLY and FYNNEI. CDR3 loop: CASSEAAAKTHF. The CDR3 region has the DNA TGTGCCAGCAGTGAAGCGGCCGCCAAAACCCACTTT.

The genes are TRBV6-2 or TRBV6-3 and TRBJ2-4; D might be TRBD2 (6 bases). The CDR3 consists of 17 residues. Trimming removed 3 bases at V and 0 bases at J, with 15 bases between. The germline CDR1 and CDR2 sequences are MNHEY and SVGEGT. DNA of the CDR3: TGTGCCAGCAGTTATGTCGGGGCGGGACTAGCCAAAAACATTCAGTACTTC. It translates to CASSYVGAGLAKNIQYF.

The chain employs TRBV30 and TRBJ2-7, with 8 bases aligning to TRBD1. This CDR3 region has 15 residues. Per germline, CDR1 GTSNPN and CDR2 SVGIG (reference sequence). The V and J ends lost 8 bases and 6 bases, in that order; junction bases with no gene match: 18. CDR3 sequence (DNA): TGTGCCCTGACTACCAAGGACAGGGAGCTCGGCGAGCAGTACTTC. Its translation: CALTTKDRELGEQYF.

This clone has a single count. The chain employs TRBV28 and TRBJ1-5; D remains unclear. The ends were cut back, 3 bases at V and 3 bases at J, with 12 bases in the middle. This CDR3 comprises 15 residues. The germline gives CDR1 MDHEN, CDR2 SYDVKM. The CDR3 DNA is TGTGCCAGCAGTTTCGTCCCGGTGTACAATCAGCCCCAGCATTTT. Amino acid sequence: CASSFVPVYNQPQHF.

In this sample, this clone turned up a few times. This chain uses TRBV7-2 with TRBJ2-7; 7 nucleotides match TRBD1. CDR1 and CDR2 (germline): SGHTA, FQGNSA. With V trimmed by 0 bases and J by 4 bases, 6 bases remained unmatched. The CDR3 has 15 residues. Here the CDR3 DNA reads TGTGCCAGCAGCTTAGCGCCGGGACAGTCGTACGAGCAGTACTTC. This encodes CASSLAPGQSYEQYF.

The chain employs TRBV27 and TRBJ1-4; D ambiguous. The CDR3 has 16 residues. The germline gives CDR1 MNHEY, CDR2 SMNVEV (reference sequence). V was cut by 5 bases and J by 7 bases, with 20 bases left in between. The CDR3, as DNA: TGTGCCAGCAGTGCCCAAGGAGAGGGCGAGTCTGAAAAACTGTTTTTT. This translates into CASSAQGEGESEKLFF.

The rearrangement links TRBV7-9 to TRBJ2-1, with 7 bases identical to TRBD2. V lost 5 bases, J lost 1 base, and 11 bases stayed unmatched. Germline V lookup: CDR1 SEHNR, CDR2 FQNEAQ (reference sequence). The length of the CDR3 is 17 residues. In DNA form, the CDR3 reads TGTGCCAGCAGCACCCCTCGGACTAGGGGTTCCTACAATGAGCAGTTCTTC. Amino acid sequence: CASSTPRTRGSYNEQFF.

V usage is TRBV9 and J usage is TRBJ2-6; the D is unclear. This CDR3 is 13 amino acids long. Trimming pared 5 bases from V and 4 bases from J, leaving 7 bases between. CDR1 SGDLS and CDR2 YYNGEE come from the germline V gene. The CDR3 DNA reads TGTGCCAGCAGAACATCCGGGGCCAACGTCCTGACTTTC. This translates into CASRTSGANVLTF. Full variable domain (rest looked up from reference TRBV9 and TRBJ2-6): DSGVTQTPKHLITATGQRVTLRCSPRSGDLSVYWYQQSLDQGLQFLIQYYNGEERAKGNILERFSAQQFPDLHSELNLSSLELGDSALYFCASRTSGANVLTFGAGSRLTVL.

This clone was counted between two and nine times. The chain employs TRBV9 and TRBJ2-1; 10 bases line up with TRBD2. V gave up 5 bases and J gave up 9 bases; unmatched junction bases: 2. Germline V gene sequence: CDR1 SGDLS, CDR2 YYNGEE. The length of the CDR3 is 12 residues. Here the CDR3 DNA reads TGTGCCAGCAGAGGGACTAGCGTTGAGCAGTTCTTC. It encodes CASRGTSVEQFF. Filled out from reference TRBV9 and TRBJ2-1, the complete variable domain reads DSGVTQTPKHLITATGQRVTLRCSPRSGDLSVYWYQQSLDQGLQFLIQYYNGEERAKGNILERFSAQQFPDLHSELNLSSLELGDSALYFCASRGTSVEQFFGPGTRLTVL.

CDR3 sequence: CASSVLGLADNTGELFF. The CDR3 DNA follows: TGTGCCAGCAGCGTGTTGGGACTAGCTGACAACACCGGGGAGCTGTTTTTT. This chain joins TRBV9 and TRBJ2-2; TRBD2 agrees at 9 bases. This CDR3 contains 17 residues. The V gene's germline CDR1 is SGDLS and CDR2 YYNGEE. After removal of 2 bases from V and 2 bases from J, the junction contained 7 bases not matched to a gene.

V is TRBV9 and J is TRBJ2-3; 12 bases agree with TRBD2. The ends lost 0 bases at V and 3 bases at J; junction bases unmatched: 17. The length of the CDR3 is 21 residues. Germline CDR1 is SGDLS and CDR2 is YYNGEE. CDR3 sequence: CASSVVGLASGRDRRTDTQYF. CDR3 in DNA: TGTGCCAGCAGCGTAGTAGGTTTGGCTAGCGGGAGGGACCGGAGGACAGATACGCAGTATTTT.

The chain uses TRBV5-1 and TRBJ2-1; unclear D gene. CDR1 is SGHRS, CDR2 YFSETQ, per germline. This CDR3 is built from 15 residues. V lost 6 bases and J lost 3, with 16 bases in between. The CDR3 reads CASKVGVTLYNEQFF. The DNA of the CDR3 is TGCGCCAGCAAGGTAGGAGTTACCCTCTACAATGAGCAGTTCTTC.

The rearrangement uses TRBV2 and TRBJ1-5; D gene uncertain. V was pared by 3 bases and J by 4 bases, with 10 bases between. The germline V gene encodes CDR1 SNHLY and CDR2 FYNNEI. The CDR3 length is 14 residues. This chain's CDR3 is CASSERESNQPQHF. The CDR3 nucleotides read TGTGCCAGCAGTGAGAGGGAAAGTAATCAGCCCCAGCATTTT.

On this clone itself: Other DNA sequences within the sample encode an identical CDR3. The chain joins TRBV18 to TRBJ2-2; weak D call: TRBD1 (7 bases). The ends were cut back, 0 bases at V and 1 base at J, with 9 bases in the middle. The germline CDR1 and CDR2 sequences are KGHSH and LQKENI. CDR3 length: 16 amino acids. The CDR3 DNA sequence: TGTGCCAGCTCACCACCGCAGGGGGGGAACACCGGGGAGCTGTTTTTT. As protein: CASSPPQGGNTGELFF.

The V and J genes are TRBV15 and TRBJ2-3; 9 bases match TRBD1. The germline V gene has CDR1 LNHNV and CDR2 YYDKDF (reference sequence). This CDR3 is 15 amino acids long. With V trimmed by 3 bases and J by 2 bases, 3 bases remained unmatched. The DNA of the CDR3 is TGTGCCACCAGCAGTTTACAGGGGGCCACAGATACGCAGTATTTT. Its translation is CATSSLQGATDTQYF. The whole variable domain, remainder taken from reference TRBV15 and TRBJ2-3, is DAMVIQNPRYQVTQFGKPVTLSCSQTLNHNVMYWYQQKSSQAPKLLFHYYDKDFNNEADTPDNFQSRRPNTSFCFLDIRSPGLGDTAMYLCATSSLQGATDTQYFGPGTRLTVL.

This CDR3 reads CASSLYGDSAYEQYF. The CDR3 DNA reads as TGTGCCAGCAGTTTGTACGGGGACTCGGCCTACGAGCAGTACTTC. The chain uses TRBV6-2 or TRBV6-3 and TRBJ2-7; the D gene is possibly TRBD2 (6 bases). Per germline, CDR1 MNHEY and CDR2 SVGEGT. The CDR3 loop spans 15 amino acids. Trimming stripped 4 bases from V and 2 bases from J, with 15 bases between.

The rearrangement joins TRBV10-3 to TRBJ1-6; D perhaps matches TRBD1 (5 bases). Germline V gives CDR1 ENHRY, CDR2 SYGVKD. CDR3 length: 15 amino acids. V lost 0 bases to trimming and J lost 7 bases, with 10 bases between them. This CDR3 is CAISESEGRNSPLHF. DNA of the CDR3: TGTGCCATCAGTGAGTCTGAGGGGAGGAATTCACCCCTCCACTTT.

The CDR3 bases are TGTGCCAGCAGCTCTCGGACTGGACTTACGGTTGAGCAGTTCTTC. Translation gives CASSSRTGLTVEQFF. The V and J genes are TRBV5-4 and TRBJ2-1, with D perhaps matching TRBD2 (5 bases). Germline CDR1 and CDR2: SGHNT and YYREEE (reference sequence). Between the trimmed V and J ends, which lost 3 bases and 9 bases, there was a span of 19 bases. The CDR3 is made up of 15 amino acids.

The rearrangement uses TRBV12-2 and TRBJ2-5; the table assigns TRBD1, which was not confirmed against the DNA. TRBV12-2 is shown as a pseudogene. The CDR3 totals 11 residues. The CDR3 here is CASRLVADSDF. As DNA, the CDR3 is TGTGCAAGTCGCTTAGTTGCCGACAGTGACTTC.

The table lists this clone with a few counts. This chain links TRBV27 with TRBJ1-6; 7 bases align to TRBD1. This CDR3 contains 12 residues. V lost 6 bases, J lost 7 bases, and 0 bases stayed unmatched. Germline V gene data show CDR1 as MNHEY and CDR2 as SMNVEV (reference sequence). The CDR3 sequence: CASRTGNSPLHF. CDR3 in DNA: TGTGCCAGCAGGACAGGGAATTCACCCCTCCACTTT.

This chain uses TRBV16 with TRBJ2-2; 9 bases match TRBD2. The germline gives CDR1 KGHSY, CDR2 FQNENV. The CDR3 covers 15 residues. V gave up 1 base and J gave up 5 bases; unmatched junction bases: 2. As DNA, the CDR3 is TGTGCCAGCAGCCAATTCCTAGCGGGGACCGGGGAGCTGTTTTTT. Translating gives CASSQFLAGTGELFF.

The chain has TRBV7-2 and TRBJ2-2; D gene uncertain. This CDR3 comprises 15 residues. The V end lost 2 bases, the J end lost 6 bases, and 13 bases lay between the germline ends. Germline loops: CDR1 SGHTA, CDR2 FQGNSA. CDR3: CASSLLISAAGELFF. DNA of the CDR3: TGTGCCAGCAGCTTATTAATCTCGGCGGCCGGGGAGCTGTTTTTT.

The chain couples TRBV15 to TRBJ1-2, with D possibly TRBD1 on 6 matching bases. The CDR3 sequence is 16 residues long. The V and J ends lost 0 bases and 2 bases respectively, with 13 bases between them. Germline V gene data show CDR1 as LNHNV and CDR2 as YYDKDF (reference sequence). CDR3 nucleotide sequence: TGTGCCACCAGCAGAGATCCCCAGCAGGGGAACTATGGCTACACCTTC. It yields the protein CATSRDPQQGNYGYTF. The complete variable domain, with remaining parts taken from reference TRBV15 and TRBJ1-2, reads DAMVIQNPRYQVTQFGKPVTLSCSQTLNHNVMYWYQQKSSQAPKLLFHYYDKDFNNEADTPDNFQSRRPNTSFCFLDIRSPGLGDTAMYLCATSRDPQQGNYGYTFGSGTRLTVV.

This clone was detected once. The chain employs TRBV28 and TRBJ2-7; 11 nucleotides agree with TRBD1. From germline, CDR1 is MDHEN and CDR2 SYDVKM. The V segment lost 5 bases and the J segment 3 bases; nucleotides outside the gene matches: 6. The CDR3 sequence is 15 residues long. The CDR3 protein is CASSPPGTGGYEQYF. CDR3 sequence (DNA): TGTGCCAGCAGTCCCCCCGGGACAGGGGGCTACGAGCAGTACTTC.

V and J are TRBV11-3 and TRBJ2-2, with a weak D call TRBD2 (5 bases). V lost 5 bases and J 6 bases, leaving 13 bases between the germline ends. Germline-derived CDR1 and CDR2 are SGHNT and YENEEA. CDR3 length: 14 residues. The CDR3 DNA follows: TGTGCCAGCAGCCTCGGAGGTATCGCCGGGGAGCTGTTTTTT. Its translation is CASSLGGIAGELFF.